A selection of T cell receptor beta chains follows, all from one sample in a study of shared clonotypes between healthy human individuals. The protocol was immunoSEQ multiplex PCR, while the TCRdb copy is restricted to in-frame clones and leaves out a portion. The sample has about 1,800,000 clones, around 96% seen once. The sequencing input was naive CD8+ T cells sorted from blood. These receptors were collected from a man between 18 and 29 years old in good health. Each CDR3 is given with its conserved first and last residue. The D gene is left open where the match is weak. Some rows have no size entry. The others give once, few or many, or a class for an expanded clone.

d_call j_call clone_size v_call cdr3_aa cdr3_nt
NA TRBJ2-7 once TRBV9 CASSVGPGDYEQYF TGTGCCAGCAGCGTAGGCCCGGGGGACTACGAGCAGTACTTC
TRBD2 TRBJ2-2 NA TRBV5-1 CASSSLAGEAGELFF TGCGCCAGCAGCTCCTTAGCGGGAGAAGCCGGGGAGCTGTTTTTT
TRBD1 TRBJ2-7 NA TRBV27 CASSPHGTGWTYEQYF TGTGCCAGCAGTCCCCACGGGACAGGGTGGACTTACGAGCAGTACTTC
TRBD1 TRBJ1-5 NA TRBV27 CASSQGGGQPQHF TGTGCCAGCAGTCAGGGAGGGGGCCAGCCCCAGCATTTT
TRBD1 TRBJ2-6 NA TRBV7-3 CASSPCRDRAETGANVLTF TGTGCCAGCAGCCCGTGCCGGGACAGGGCAGAAACTGGGGCCAACGTCCTGACTTTC
NA TRBJ2-7 NA TRBV10-3 CAISGRTERYEQYF TGTGCCATCAGTGGAAGGACGGAACGGTACGAGCAGTACTTC
NA TRBJ1-1 NA TRBV6-6 CASSIQGTTEAFF TGTGCCAGCAGCATCCAGGGGACCACTGAAGCTTTCTTT
NA TRBJ2-1 NA TRBV7-9 CASSPVGYNEQFF TGTGCCAGCAGTCCCGTGGGGTACAATGAGCAGTTCTTC
NA TRBJ2-7 once TRBV5-1 CASSWGAAAYEQYF TGCGCCAGCAGCTGGGGTGCAGCCGCCTACGAGCAGTACTTC
TRBD2 TRBJ2-7 NA TRBV13 CASSHRGGAFSYEQYF TGTGCCAGCAGCCACCGGGGAGGGGCCTTTTCCTACGAGCAGTACTTC
TRBD2 TRBJ2-7 NA TRBV27 CASRGSGTPFYEQYF TGTGCCAGCAGGGGTAGCGGGACCCCCTTCTACGAGCAGTACTTC
TRBD2 TRBJ2-1 NA TRBV7-2 CASSSGTSGRDNEQFF TGTGCCAGCAGCAGCGGGACTAGCGGGAGGGATAATGAGCAGTTCTTC
TRBD1 TRBJ1-2 NA TRBV13 CASSLDPTGVYGYTF TGTGCCAGCAGCTTAGATCCGACAGGGGTCTATGGCTACACCTTC
TRBD2 TRBJ2-1 NA TRBV5-1 CASSAYLAGEGFEQFF TGCGCCAGCAGCGCGTACCTAGCGGGAGAGGGTTTTGAGCAGTTCTTC
TRBD2 TRBJ2-1 NA TRBV7-9 CASSLASSGELFFF TGTGCCAGCAGCTTAGCGTCTAGCGGGGAACTATTCTTCTTC
NA TRBJ1-4 once TRBV14 CASSQGGSEGEKLFF TGTGCCAGCAGCCAAGGCGGGTCCGAAGGTGAAAAACTGTTTTTT
NA TRBJ1-1 NA TRBV5-6 CASSPGEGSTEAFF TGTGCCAGCAGCCCCGGGGAGGGATCAACTGAAGCTTTCTTT
TRBD1 TRBJ2-4 NA TRBV5-4 CASSVTGSAKNIQYF TGTGCCAGCAGCGTGACAGGGTCGGCCAAAAACATTCAGTACTTC
TRBD2 TRBJ2-1 NA TRBV5-5 CASSLVSSGSYNEQFF TGTGCCAGCAGCTTGGTCTCTAGCGGGAGCTACAATGAGCAGTTCTTC
TRBD1 TRBJ1-1 NA TRBV4-1 CASSRDRPTEAFF TGCGCCAGCAGCAGGGACAGACCCACTGAAGCTTTCTTT
NA TRBJ2-7 NA TRBV5-6 CASSPQGSEQYF TGTGCCAGCAGCCCACAGGGTTCCGAGCAGTACTTC
TRBD1 TRBJ1-1 NA TRBV5-1 CASSWRGPNTEAFF TGCGCCAGCAGCTGGAGGGGGCCAAACACTGAAGCTTTCTTT
NA TRBJ2-7 NA TRBV19 CASSPGEFSYEQYF TGTGCCAGTAGTCCTGGGGAGTTTTCCTACGAGCAGTACTTC
TRBD2 TRBJ2-5 NA TRBV6-5 CASSYGGSGGETQYF TGTGCCAGCAGTTACGGTGGTAGCGGGGGGGAGACCCAGTACTTC
TRBD2 TRBJ2-7 NA TRBV11-3 CASRSSGRSTYEQYF TGTGCCAGCAGGTCTAGCGGGAGGAGCACCTACGAGCAGTACTTC
NA TRBJ1-6 NA TRBV4-1 CASSHRGTDNSPLHF TGCGCCAGCAGCCATAGGGGAACGGATAATTCACCCCTCCACTTT
NA TRBJ1-2 NA TRBV27 CASSLTANYGYTF TGTGCCAGCAGTTTAACAGCTAACTATGGCTACACCTTC
TRBD1 TRBJ2-1 NA TRBV28 CASRGQVKNEQFF TGTGCCAGCAGGGGACAGGTAAAGAATGAGCAGTTCTTC
NA TRBJ2-5 NA TRBV29-1 CSVGKGARRDSKETQYF TGCAGCGTTGGAAAGGGCGCGAGGCGGGACAGCAAAGAGACCCAGTACTTC
NA TRBJ1-2 NA TRBV19 CASSLWNLDSYGYTF TGTGCCAGTAGTCTGTGGAACTTGGACAGCTATGGCTACACCTTC
NA TRBJ2-1 NA TRBV9 CASTRDGSYNEQFF TGTGCCAGCACCCGGGACGGCTCCTACAATGAGCAGTTCTTC
NA TRBJ1-1 NA TRBV28 CASSLYRDTEAFF TGTGCCAGCAGTTTATACAGGGACACTGAAGCTTTCTTT
TRBD2 TRBJ2-4 NA TRBV28 CASSFGKLAGGRGIQYF TGTGCCAGCAGTTTTGGGAAACTAGCGGGGGGGCGCGGCATTCAGTACTTC
NA TRBJ2-5 once TRBV27 CASSLRAAQETQYF TGTGCCAGCAGTTTACGGGCAGCCCAAGAGACCCAGTACTTC
NA TRBJ2-1 NA TRBV27 CASSSGLRTNEQFF TGTGCCAGCAGTTCGGGACTCCGAACCAATGAGCAGTTCTTC
NA TRBJ2-3 NA TRBV5-8 CASSERDFTTDTQYF TGTGCCAGCTCAGAAAGGGACTTTACTACAGATACGCAGTATTTT
NA TRBJ2-7 once TRBV6-5 CASSYAGSPYEQYF TGTGCCAGCAGTTACGCAGGGAGCCCCTACGAGCAGTACTTC
TRBD1 TRBJ2-7 NA TRBV25-1 CASSEGQGTGRYEQYF TGTGCCAGCAGTGAAGGACAAGGGACAGGGCGCTACGAGCAGTACTTC
TRBD1 TRBJ1-5 NA TRBV4-2 CASSQDPRDRGSQPQHF TGTGCCAGCAGCCAAGACCCCCGGGACAGGGGGAGTCAGCCCCAGCATTTT
NA TRBJ2-7 NA TRBV28 CASSSVIEGPSSYEQYF TGTGCCAGCAGTTCGGTTATAGAGGGCCCGAGCTCCTACGAGCAGTACTTC